This T cell receptor beta chain came from a study of T cell repertoires in cytomegalovirus infection. This clonotype has only a few counts. Its antigen is currently unknown. TCRdb called the reads again in MiXCR, with one record for every CDR3 protein. The data show hundreds of thousands of distinct CDR3 sequences, around 30% seen once. Study-level points and caveats: There were carriers of CMV plus the relevant HLA, and cumulative public TCR beta family frequency identified them. It was HLA-C-restricted CMV-specific TCR beta clonotypes that dominated the response ex vivo.

Sequencing was performed on cultured PBMCs, taken from culture after CMV antigen stimulation. The sequence was obtained from a human donor in good health (CMV status not recorded). Some clones in this sample may be carry-over from other donors' samples.

CDR3 loop: CASSYGGSKNIQYF. The DNA of the CDR3 is TGTGCCAGCAGTTACGGCGGGAGTAAAAACATTCAGTACTTC. The genes are TRBV6-6 and TRBJ2-4; 7 bases are shared with TRBD2. With 2 bases clipped from V and 4 bases from J, the junction kept 2 bases outside the gene matches. Germline CDR1 and CDR2: MNHNY and SVGAGI (reference sequence). The CDR3 covers 14 residues.